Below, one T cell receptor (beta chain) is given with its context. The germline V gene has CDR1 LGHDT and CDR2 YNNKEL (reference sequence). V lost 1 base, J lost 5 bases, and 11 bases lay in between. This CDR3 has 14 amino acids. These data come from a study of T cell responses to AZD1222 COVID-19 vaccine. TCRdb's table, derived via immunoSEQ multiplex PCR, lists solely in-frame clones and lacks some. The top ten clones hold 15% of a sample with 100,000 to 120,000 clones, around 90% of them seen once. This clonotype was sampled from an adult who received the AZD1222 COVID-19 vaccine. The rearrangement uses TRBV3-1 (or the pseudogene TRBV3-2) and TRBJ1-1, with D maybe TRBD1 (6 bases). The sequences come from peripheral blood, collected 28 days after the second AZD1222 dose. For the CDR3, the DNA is TGTGCCAGCAGCCAAGCCCCCACAGGGACTGAAGCTTTCTTT. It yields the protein CASSQAPTGTEAFF.